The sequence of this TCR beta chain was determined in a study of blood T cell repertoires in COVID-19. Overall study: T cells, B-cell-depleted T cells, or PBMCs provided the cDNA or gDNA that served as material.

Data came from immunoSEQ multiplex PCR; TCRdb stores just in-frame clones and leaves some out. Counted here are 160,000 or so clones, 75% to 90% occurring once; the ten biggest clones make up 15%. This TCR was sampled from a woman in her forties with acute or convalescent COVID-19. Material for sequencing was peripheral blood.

The CDR3 region is CASSPIRGPHEQYF. In DNA, the CDR3 is TGTGCCAGCAGCCCCATAAGGGGGCCCCACGAGCAGTACTTC. The rearrangement uses TRBV11-2 and TRBJ2-7; 7 positions agree with TRBD1. Trimming at V came to 5 bases and at J to 5 bases, leaving 9 bases not matched to a gene. From germline, CDR1 is SGHAT and CDR2 FQNNGV. The CDR3 has 14 residues.